This TCR beta chain came from a study of regulatory T cells in long-lasting Graves disease. iRepertoire HTBI primers and Arm-PCR of CDR3 regions built TCR beta libraries. TCRdb re-called the multiplex PCR reads through MiXCR, storing one row per CDR3 protein. The sample shows some 250,000 distinct CDR3 sequences, more than 15% of them seen only once. The CDR3 is 15 amino acids. Trimming removed 1 base from V and 1 base from J, with 11 bases in between. The V gene's germline CDR1 is DFQATT and CDR2 SNEGSKA (reference sequence). As for time point: newly diagnosed GD, antithyroid drugs for less than 3 months. PBMC-derived RNA was used for the TCR library. This clonotype showed up many times. The sample was also linked to a second study, of T cells in Graves' hyperthyroidism and ophthalmopathy. As that report states: Primed by the HTBI set, a first-round RT-PCR was run on the TCR CDR3.

The J gene is TRBJ2-1, the V gene TRBV20-1, with D unclear. Sequenced here: peripheral blood mononuclear cells (PBMCs), sampled at new diagnosis, from a patient treated with antithyroid drugs. This receptor was obtained from a woman aged 25 to 39 with Graves disease. The CDR3 nucleotides read TGCAGTGCTAGAGCCCTCGGCCTTTCCTACAATGAGCAGTTCTTC. Translation: CSARALGLSYNEQFF.